Sequencing of this T cell receptor beta chain was carried out in a study of T cell responses to AZD1222 COVID-19 vaccine. Study results and limitations: White British donors predominated, females outnumbered males, and clonal diversity was possibly underestimated. After the peak T cell response, and only then, were repertoires sampled.

The repertoire was sequenced with immunoSEQ multiplex PCR; TCRdb's copy has only in-frame clones and lacks some. The sample lists 150,000 to 160,000 clones; 86% were seen once. Details on this clone: Its antigen is unidentified.

The germline V gene encodes CDR1 LGHDT and CDR2 YNNKEL (reference sequence). Trimming removed 1 base at V and 6 bases at J, with 13 bases between. The CDR3 sequence is 15 residues long. This sample comprised peripheral blood, obtained on day 0 of MenACWY control vaccination. This TCR was sampled from an adult in good health. V usage is TRBV3-1 (or the pseudogene TRBV3-2) and J usage is TRBJ1-5; D is possibly TRBD1 (5 bases). The chain's CDR3 is CASSQGGTQGQPQHF. The CDR3 bases are TGTGCCAGCAGCCAAGGCGGGACTCAGGGTCAGCCCCAGCATTTT.